These 2 T cell receptor beta chains share one sample of origin, sequenced in a study of cytomegalovirus exposure and HLA in healthy donors. Sequenced by immunoSEQ multiplex PCR; TCRdb stores in-frame clones only, minus some. The data contain some 240,000 clones, roughly 83% of them singletons. Sequenced: PBMCs. The receptors come from a woman under 30 in good health and CMV-seronegative.

J is TRBJ1-6 and V is TRBV7-8; D might be TRBD1 (6 bases). The germline V gene has CDR1 SGHVS and CDR2 FQNEAQ. The V gene lost 0 bases and the J gene lost 7 bases, with 16 bases spanning the gap. This CDR3 is 17 amino acids long. The CDR3 is CASSLASGGSLNSPLHF. CDR3 nucleotide sequence: TGTGCCAGCAGCTTAGCGTCGGGGGGCAGCCTAAATTCACCCCTCCACTTT.

This clone occurred a few times. This chain connects TRBV7-3 to TRBJ1-1; D ambiguous. Germline CDR1 SGHTA, CDR2 FQGTGA. This CDR3 comprises 13 residues. Trimming removed 4 bases from V and 5 bases from J, with 11 bases in between. The DNA of the CDR3 is TGTGCCAGCAGCTCCGTCTTGGGGACTGAAGCTTTCTTT. It is translated as CASSSVLGTEAFF.